Below, 17 T cell receptor beta chains from the same sample are listed, as sequenced in a study of blood T cell repertoires in COVID-19. Using immunoSEQ multiplex PCR, the repertoire was profiled, and TCRdb retains in-frame clones only, with some absent. The sample lists about 210,000 clones; around 88% were seen once. The specimen was PBMCs or T cells enriched from blood (not recorded which). Source of these receptors: a woman aged 40 to 50 with acute COVID-19.

The sample holds a few counts of this clone. V and J are TRBV7-2 and TRBJ1-2, with a possible D match to TRBD1 (5 bases). The V gene lost 2 bases and the J gene lost 6 bases, with 13 bases spanning the gap. The CDR3 covers 14 residues. CDR1 and CDR2 (germline): SGHTA, FQGNSA. This CDR3 reads CASSLSSREDGYTF. The CDR3 DNA follows: TGTGCCAGCAGCTTAAGTTCCAGGGAGGATGGCTACACCTTC.

The V and J genes are TRBV27 and TRBJ2-5; tentatively, D is TRBD2 (6 bases). Germline-derived CDR1 and CDR2 are MNHEY and SMNVEV (reference sequence). V was shortened by 1 base and J by 4 bases, with 10 bases between the two germline ends. CDR3 size: 14 residues. The CDR3 DNA follows: TGTGCCAGCAGTTTATTGCTAGCGCGAGAGACCCAGTACTTC. Protein product: CASSLLLARETQYF.

The genes are TRBV30 and TRBJ1-4; the match to TRBD1 covers 8 bases. This CDR3 contains 13 residues. The trim removed 0 bases at V and 15 bases at J, leaving 9 bases unmatched. The germline CDR1 and CDR2 sequences are GTSNPN and SVGIG (reference sequence). The CDR3 region has the DNA TGTGCCTGGAGTGTGGGGACAGGCCGCGGGGTGTTTTTT. Amino acids: CAWSVGTGRGVFF.

The chain couples TRBV6-5 to TRBJ1-1; D unclear. The CDR3 covers 13 residues. V was clipped by 6 bases and J by 4 bases, with 12 bases between them. Per germline, CDR1 MNHEY and CDR2 SVGAGI. Here the CDR3 DNA reads TGTGCCAGCAGCTGGGGAGCCGGCACTGAAGCTTTCTTT. Residues: CASSWGAGTEAFF.

The genes are TRBV5-1 and TRBJ2-3; D is uncertain. This CDR3 comprises 15 residues. V was pared by 1 base and J by 2 bases, with 11 bases between. Germline V gene data show CDR1 as SGHRS and CDR2 as YFSETQ. In DNA, the CDR3 is TGCGCCAGCAGCTTGATGCGGTTCTCCACAGATACGCAGTATTTT. Its translation is CASSLMRFSTDTQYF.

The chain recombines TRBV7-2 with TRBJ1-2; TRBD1 matches at 9 bases. This CDR3 has 13 residues. Trimming cost V 2 bases and J 7 bases; bases outside gene matches: 2. Germline V gene sequence: CDR1 SGHTA, CDR2 FQGNSA. This CDR3 reads CASSLYRGLGYTF. CDR3 nucleotides: TGTGCCAGCAGCTTATACAGGGGGCTTGGCTACACCTTC.

The chain uses TRBV30 and TRBJ1-5, with TRBD1 matching over 7 bases. Germline CDR1 GTSNPN, CDR2 SVGIG (reference sequence). The CDR3 runs 15 residues. J gave up 4 bases and V 2 bases, and 8 bases lay outside the gene matches. Here the CDR3 DNA reads TGTGCCTGGAGTCAGACAGGGCTATGGAATCAGCCCCAGCATTTT. This gives the protein CAWSQTGLWNQPQHF.

The chain uses TRBV7-8 and TRBJ1-2; 9 nucleotides match TRBD1. The CDR3 has 17 amino acids. Germline values: CDR1 SGHVS, CDR2 FQNEAQ. J was trimmed by 5 bases and V by 4 bases; bases with no gene match: 14. The CDR3 DNA reads as TGTGCCAGCAGCTATACAACCAATCAACAGGGGGCGTATGGCTACACCTTC. Amino acid sequence: CASSYTTNQQGAYGYTF.

This clone appeared once. The V and J genes are TRBV3-1 (or the pseudogene TRBV3-2) and TRBJ1-6, with D tentatively TRBD1 (6 bases). This CDR3 comprises 15 residues. Trimming left V 5 bases short and J 9 bases short, with 17 bases between. Germline-derived CDR1 and CDR2 are LGHDT and YNNKEL (reference sequence). The CDR3: CASSYKTGLGSPLHF. The CDR3 DNA reads TGTGCCAGCAGCTATAAAACAGGGTTGGGTTCACCCCTCCACTTT.

V is TRBV18 and J is TRBJ1-2; 7 nucleotides line up with TRBD1. J was trimmed by 8 bases and V by 2 bases; bases with no gene match: 5. Germline V CDR1 and CDR2: KGHSH, LQKENI. This CDR3 contains 13 residues. Here the CDR3 reads CASSPGGGDGYTF. CDR3 DNA: TGTGCCAGCTCACCAGGAGGGGGCGACGGCTACACCTTC.

Concerning this clone: Other nucleotide sequences in the sample specify the same CDR3. The chain has TRBV20-1 and TRBJ2-3; D is uncertain. The germline CDR1 and CDR2 sequences are DFQATT and SNEGSKA (reference sequence). V lost 3 bases and J lost 3, with 4 bases in between. The CDR3 runs to 11 residues. The chain's CDR3 is CSARRTDTQYF. CDR3 bases: TGCAGTGCTAGGAGGACAGATACGCAGTATTTT.

CDR3 sequence reads: CASSYLSGVDQPQHF. CDR3 DNA sequence: TGTGCCAGCAGTTACTTGTCAGGGGTGGATCAGCCCCAGCATTTT. This chain joins TRBV6-5 and TRBJ1-5; D is perhaps TRBD1 (6 bases). Germline V lookup: CDR1 MNHEY, CDR2 SVGAGI. The CDR3 is 15 amino acids. V lost 1 base and J 5 bases, leaving 12 bases between the germline ends.

V is TRBV9 and J is TRBJ1-2, with D unresolved. Looked up from germline, CDR1 is SGDLS and CDR2 is YYNGEE. Deletions cut 2 bases from V and 2 bases from J, with 13 bases between. This CDR3 contains 15 residues. CDR3 in DNA: TGTGCCAGCAGCGTTCTAGACCAACCAAACTATGGCTACACCTTC. Its translation: CASSVLDQPNYGYTF.

The chain is built from TRBV7-8 and TRBJ1-6; D uncertain. Germline-derived CDR1 and CDR2 are SGHVS and FQNEAQ. Trimming pared 0 bases from V and 11 bases from J, leaving 8 bases between. CDR3 size: 13 residues. CDR3 sequence: CASSLAGSTPLHF. Here the CDR3 DNA reads TGTGCCAGCAGCTTAGCGGGGAGTACACCCCTCCACTTT. Together with reference TRBV7-8 and TRBJ1-6, the CDR3 gives the full variable domain: GAGVSQSPRYKVAKRGQDVALRCDPISGHVSLFWYQQALGQGPEFLTYFQNEAQLDKSGLPSDRFFAERPEGSVSTLKIQRTQQEDSAVYLCASSLAGSTPLHFGNGTRLTVT.

The chain uses TRBV9 and TRBJ2-5, with 15 bases aligning to TRBD2. Germline trimming cut 3 bases from V and 1 base from J; bases unmatched to any gene: 4. Germline V gene lookup returns CDR1 SGDLS and CDR2 YYNGEE. This CDR3 is built from 17 residues. This CDR3 is CASSGGTSGGTQETQYF. As DNA, the CDR3 is TGTGCCAGCAGCGGAGGGACTAGCGGGGGGACCCAAGAGACCCAGTACTTC.

The chain carries TRBV30 and TRBJ1-1; no clear D gene. Germline CDR1 GTSNPN, CDR2 SVGIG (reference sequence). The CDR3 is 13 residues long. The V end was cut by 3 bases, the J end by 1 base, with 9 bases between. CDR3 coding DNA: TGTGCCTGGAGGGGCGGGCAGAACACTGAAGCTTTCTTT. Translated: CAWRGGQNTEAFF.

V usage is TRBV2 and J usage is TRBJ1-2; 8 bases match TRBD1. V gave up 0 bases and J gave up 5 bases; unmatched junction bases: 5. Germline CDR1 SNHLY, CDR2 FYNNEI. This CDR3 has 15 amino acids. Written as DNA, the CDR3 is TGTGCCAGCAGTGAAGCAGGCAGACAGGGGTATGGCTACACCTTC. It encodes CASSEAGRQGYGYTF.